The sequence of this TCR beta chain was determined in a study of blood T cell repertoires in COVID-19. Study-level background: The origin of the acute and convalescent COVID-19 samples was the United States, Italy and Spain. From T cells, B-cell-depleted T cells, or PBMCs came the material, which was cDNA or gDNA.

Methods used by the authors: Nucleated cell number was recorded as an estimate derived from reference gene primer amplification. Only in-frame clones appear in the TCRdb table, and some are missing; sequencing was by immunoSEQ multiplex PCR. The V and J calls and clone size are taken from that table; D and trimming were inferred from the DNA. The table records about 190,000 clones, about 88% of them present only once. The CDR3 contains 12 residues. Trimming took off 7 bases at V and 6 bases at J, with 13 bases between the two ends. Germline CDR1 MNHEY, CDR2 SVGAGI. This receptor was identified in a woman in her 40s who had recovered from COVID-19. What was sequenced was peripheral blood. The rearrangement joins TRBV6-5 to TRBJ2-7, with a tentative D call TRBD1 (6 bases). CDR3 sequence (DNA): TGTGCCAGCACTATGATAGGGGGCGAGCAGTACTTC. Translating gives CASTMIGGEQYF.